In this sample, the clone carrying this T cell receptor beta chain turned up many times. Per the germline V gene, CDR1 is MNHEY and CDR2 is SVGAGI. The CDR3 runs to 16 residues. The V and J ends lost 6 bases and 8 bases, in that order; junction bases with no gene match: 14. First-strand cDNA relied on TRAV- and TRBV-specific primers spanning alpha and beta chains. Using a constant-region primer together with a V-primer adapter, TCRs were subjected to 15 to 20 PCR cycles of amplification. TCRdb called the reads again in MiXCR, with one record for every CDR3 protein. Counted here are about 97,000 distinct CDR3 sequences, less than 25% occurring once; the ten biggest clones make up 4.1%. Time point described: after trial treatment. Treatment specified: LDRT plus nivolumab, ipilimumab, low-dose cyclophosphamide and aspirin (RACIN trial). This entry belongs to a study of low-dose radiotherapy and immunotherapy resistance in tumors.

The chain is built from TRBV6-5 and TRBJ2-1; TRBD2 aligns across 9 bases. Sample: PBMCs, taken after low-dose radiotherapy plus immunotherapy. This TCR was recovered from a male donor with prostate cancer. The CDR3 spells CASSPGLATEGDEQFF. CDR3 bases: TGTGCCAGCAGCCCAGGACTAGCGACTGAAGGCGATGAGCAGTTCTTC.